The rows below give T cell receptor beta chains drawn from one sample of a study of shared clonotypes between healthy human individuals. Generated by immunoSEQ multiplex PCR, the TCRdb table keeps only in-frame clones and is missing some. Of around 1.4 million clones in the sample, about 98.5% were seen once. What was sequenced was naive CD4+ T cells sorted from blood. The receptors come from a man aged 30-40 years in good health. Each CDR3 is given with its conserved first and last residue. Fields, in order: V gene, D gene, J gene, clone size, CDR3 protein, CDR3 DNA. The D gene is left open where the match is weak. Clone sizes are given selectively: once, few, many, or a class where the clone is expanded.

v_call: TRBV7-9
d_call: .
j_call: TRBJ1-2
clone_size: .
cdr3_aa: CASRRGALGGYTF
cdr3_nt: TGTGCCAGCAGAAGAGGGGCCCTCGGTGGCTACACCTTC

v_call: TRBV6-5
d_call: TRBD2
j_call: TRBJ2-2
clone_size: .
cdr3_aa: CASKLASNTGELFF
cdr3_nt: TGTGCCAGCAAACTAGCGTCGAACACCGGGGAGCTGTTTTTT

v_call: TRBV19
d_call: TRBD1
j_call: TRBJ2-1
clone_size: .
cdr3_aa: CASSTHRGPYNEQFF
cdr3_nt: TGTGCCAGTAGTACCCACAGGGGGCCGTACAATGAGCAGTTCTTC

v_call: TRBV5-1
d_call: .
j_call: TRBJ2-7
clone_size: .
cdr3_aa: CASSLEGERYEQYF
cdr3_nt: TGCGCCAGCAGCTTGGAAGGGGAGCGCTACGAGCAGTACTTC

v_call: TRBV5-6
d_call: .
j_call: TRBJ2-3
clone_size: .
cdr3_aa: CASSLSGTFSLSTDTQYF
cdr3_nt: TGTGCCAGCAGCTTGTCCGGGACCTTCTCCCTAAGCACAGATACGCAGTATTTT

v_call: TRBV25-1
d_call: TRBD2
j_call: TRBJ2-1
clone_size: .
cdr3_aa: CASSPTLRLAGGGNEQFF
cdr3_nt: TGTGCCAGCAGTCCGACACTGAGGTTGGCGGGAGGGGGGAATGAGCAGTTCTTC

v_call: TRBV6-1
d_call: .
j_call: TRBJ1-5
clone_size: once
cdr3_aa: CASSEFGALGKPQHF
cdr3_nt: TGTGCCAGCAGTGAATTTGGGGCCCTGGGGAAGCCCCAGCATTTT

v_call: TRBV4-1
d_call: TRBD2
j_call: TRBJ2-2
clone_size: .
cdr3_aa: CASSLLAGVVNGELFF
cdr3_nt: TGCGCCAGCAGCCTCTTAGCGGGAGTTGTTAACGGGGAGCTGTTTTTT

v_call: TRBV28
d_call: TRBD1
j_call: TRBJ2-7
clone_size: .
cdr3_aa: CASSSRGQGSYEQYF
cdr3_nt: TGTGCCAGCAGCAGCCGGGGACAGGGGTCGTACGAGCAGTACTTC

v_call: TRBV14
d_call: .
j_call: TRBJ1-2
clone_size: .
cdr3_aa: CASSQELMGVHGYTF
cdr3_nt: TGTGCCAGCAGCCAAGAATTGATGGGGGTCCATGGCTACACCTTC

v_call: TRBV7-2
d_call: TRBD1
j_call: TRBJ1-1
clone_size: .
cdr3_aa: CASSLGQGTNTEAFF
cdr3_nt: TGTGCCAGCAGCTTGGGACAGGGTACGAACACTGAAGCTTTCTTT

v_call: TRBV18
d_call: .
j_call: TRBJ1-4
clone_size: .
cdr3_aa: CASSPLGEKLFF
cdr3_nt: TGTGCCAGCTCACCTTTAGGTGAAAAACTGTTTTTT

v_call: TRBV5-1
d_call: .
j_call: TRBJ2-2
clone_size: .
cdr3_aa: CASSLVVGSDTGELFF
cdr3_nt: TGCGCCAGCAGCTTGGTTGTCGGCTCCGACACCGGGGAGCTGTTTTTT

v_call: TRBV18
d_call: TRBD1
j_call: TRBJ1-1
clone_size: .
cdr3_aa: CASSPPNVQGGNTEAFF
cdr3_nt: TGTGCCAGCTCACCACCGAATGTACAGGGGGGGAACACTGAAGCTTTCTTT

v_call: TRBV6-6
d_call: .
j_call: TRBJ2-1
clone_size: once
cdr3_aa: CASSSETSSYNEQFF
cdr3_nt: TGTGCCAGCAGCTCCGAAACTAGCTCCTACAATGAGCAGTTCTTC

v_call: TRBV25-1
d_call: .
j_call: TRBJ1-4
clone_size: .
cdr3_aa: CASSESGQVNEKLFF
cdr3_nt: TGTGCCAGCAGTGAATCGGGGCAGGTTAATGAAAAACTGTTTTTT

v_call: TRBV28
d_call: .
j_call: TRBJ1-1
clone_size: .
cdr3_aa: CASRTPGGNTEAFF
cdr3_nt: TGTGCCAGCAGAACCCCGGGGGGCAACACTGAAGCTTTCTTT

v_call: TRBV10-3
d_call: TRBD1
j_call: TRBJ2-4
clone_size: .
cdr3_aa: CAISDRDRGNVAKNIQYF
cdr3_nt: TGTGCCATCAGTGATAGGGACAGGGGAAACGTAGCCAAAAACATTCAGTACTTC

v_call: TRBV6-1
d_call: .
j_call: TRBJ1-1
clone_size: .
cdr3_aa: CASPAPGNTEAFF
cdr3_nt: TGTGCCAGCCCAGCCCCCGGGAACACTGAAGCTTTCTTT

v_call: TRBV7-2
d_call: .
j_call: TRBJ2-7
clone_size: .
cdr3_aa: CASSLGVTVTYEQYF
cdr3_nt: TGTGCCAGCAGCTTAGGGGTAACTGTTACCTACGAGCAGTACTTC

v_call: TRBV6-5
d_call: .
j_call: TRBJ2-7
clone_size: .
cdr3_aa: CASSPGGVVTYEQYF
cdr3_nt: TGTGCCAGCTCCCCCGGGGGTGTGGTCACCTACGAGCAGTACTTC

v_call: TRBV5-4
d_call: TRBD2
j_call: TRBJ2-5
clone_size: .
cdr3_aa: CASSLVLAGAEETQYF
cdr3_nt: TGTGCCAGCAGCTTGGTACTAGCGGGAGCGGAGGAGACCCAGTACTTC

v_call: TRBV5-1
d_call: .
j_call: TRBJ2-2
clone_size: .
cdr3_aa: CASSLQGANTGELFF
cdr3_nt: TGCGCCAGCAGCTTACAGGGCGCGAACACCGGGGAGCTGTTTTTT

v_call: TRBV5-6
d_call: TRBD1
j_call: TRBJ1-5
clone_size: .
cdr3_aa: CASSQYTGDNQPQHF
cdr3_nt: TGTGCCAGCAGCCAATATACAGGGGACAATCAGCCCCAGCATTTT

v_call: TRBV30
d_call: .
j_call: TRBJ1-2
clone_size: .
cdr3_aa: CAWSNDGYTF
cdr3_nt: TGTGCCTGGAGTAATGATGGCTACACCTTC

v_call: TRBV6-5
d_call: TRBD1
j_call: TRBJ2-7
clone_size: .
cdr3_aa: CASSYSGQGRGEQYF
cdr3_nt: TGTGCCAGCAGTTACTCGGGACAGGGGAGGGGTGAGCAGTACTTC

v_call: TRBV6-1
d_call: .
j_call: TRBJ1-5
clone_size: once
cdr3_aa: CASSEHGDQPQHF
cdr3_nt: TGTGCCAGCAGTGAACATGGGGATCAGCCCCAGCATTTT

v_call: TRBV5-1
d_call: TRBD2
j_call: TRBJ2-7
clone_size: .
cdr3_aa: CASSSLLAAEQYF
cdr3_nt: TGCGCCAGCAGCTCTTTACTAGCGGCGGAGCAGTACTTC

v_call: TRBV5-1
d_call: TRBD2
j_call: TRBJ2-7
clone_size: .
cdr3_aa: CASSLSGGALSYEQYF
cdr3_nt: TGCGCCAGCAGCCTGAGCGGGGGGGCGCTATCCTACGAGCAGTACTTC

v_call: TRBV9
d_call: .
j_call: TRBJ2-2
clone_size: .
cdr3_aa: CASSVGGQSSGELFF
cdr3_nt: TGTGCCAGCAGCGTAGGGGGCCAAAGTTCCGGGGAGCTGTTTTTT

v_call: TRBV5-1
d_call: .
j_call: TRBJ1-4
clone_size: .
cdr3_aa: CASSYEEEGEKLFF
cdr3_nt: TGCGCCAGCAGCTACGAGGAAGAAGGTGAAAAACTGTTTTTT

v_call: TRBV6-5
d_call: .
j_call: TRBJ1-1
clone_size: .
cdr3_aa: CASSFGNMNTEAFF
cdr3_nt: TGTGCCAGCAGTTTTGGAAACATGAACACTGAAGCTTTCTTT

v_call: TRBV15
d_call: .
j_call: TRBJ2-5
clone_size: .
cdr3_aa: CATSRAGTQETQYF
cdr3_nt: TGTGCCACCAGCAGAGCTGGGACGCAAGAGACCCAGTACTTC

v_call: TRBV28
d_call: .
j_call: TRBJ1-2
clone_size: once
cdr3_aa: CASYTGTRHGYTF
cdr3_nt: TGTGCCAGCTACACTGGCACCCGCCATGGCTACACCTTC

v_call: TRBV2
d_call: .
j_call: TRBJ2-7
clone_size: .
cdr3_aa: CASSTLPRTFWEQYF
cdr3_nt: TGTGCCAGCAGTACTCTACCTAGGACGTTTTGGGAGCAGTACTTC

v_call: TRBV9
d_call: .
j_call: TRBJ2-7
clone_size: .
cdr3_aa: CASSVGSSLSSYEQYF
cdr3_nt: TGTGCCAGCAGCGTAGGCTCTAGCTTGAGCTCCTACGAGCAGTACTTC

v_call: TRBV7-2
d_call: .
j_call: TRBJ1-5
clone_size: .
cdr3_aa: CASSPRAGGQPQHF
cdr3_nt: TGTGCCAGCAGCCCCCGAGCAGGTGGACAGCCCCAGCATTTT

v_call: TRBV9
d_call: TRBD2
j_call: TRBJ2-3
clone_size: .
cdr3_aa: CASSVTSGSTDTQYF
cdr3_nt: TGTGCCAGCAGCGTAACTAGCGGTAGCACAGATACGCAGTATTTT

v_call: TRBV27
d_call: .
j_call: TRBJ2-3
clone_size: once
cdr3_aa: CASSSGRGTDTQYF
cdr3_nt: TGTGCCAGCAGTTCTGGCAGGGGAACAGATACGCAGTATTTT

v_call: TRBV6-5
d_call: TRBD1
j_call: TRBJ1-1
clone_size: .
cdr3_aa: CASRYNRDRGSEAFF
cdr3_nt: TGTGCCAGCAGATACAACCGGGACAGGGGGTCTGAAGCTTTCTTT

v_call: TRBV6-7
d_call: .
j_call: TRBJ2-1
clone_size: .
cdr3_aa: CASSYPLQEGQTYNEQFF
cdr3_nt: TGTGCCAGCAGTTACCCGTTACAGGAGGGCCAAACCTACAATGAGCAGTTCTTC

v_call: TRBV30
d_call: .
j_call: TRBJ2-3
clone_size: .
cdr3_aa: CAWGIGTDTQYF
cdr3_nt: TGTGCCTGGGGTATAGGCACAGATACGCAGTATTTT

v_call: TRBV28
d_call: .
j_call: TRBJ2-3
clone_size: .
cdr3_aa: CASTLGGTDTQYF
cdr3_nt: TGTGCCAGCACCCTTGGGGGGACAGATACGCAGTATTTT

v_call: TRBV6-1
d_call: TRBD1
j_call: TRBJ2-5
clone_size: .
cdr3_aa: CASGTGVSQETQYF
cdr3_nt: TGTGCCAGCGGGACAGGGGTCTCCCAAGAGACCCAGTACTTC

v_call: TRBV5-1
d_call: .
j_call: TRBJ2-7
clone_size: .
cdr3_aa: CASSPGLQGGEQYF
cdr3_nt: TGCGCCAGCAGCCCCGGGCTGCAGGGCGGCGAGCAGTACTTC

v_call: TRBV6-6
d_call: .
j_call: TRBJ2-7
clone_size: .
cdr3_aa: CASSPSYEQYF
cdr3_nt: TGTGCCAGCAGCCCCTCGTACGAGCAGTACTTC

v_call: TRBV2
d_call: .
j_call: TRBJ1-4
clone_size: .
cdr3_aa: CASVGRDNEKLFF
cdr3_nt: TGTGCCAGTGTTGGCAGGGATAATGAAAAACTGTTTTTT